This T cell receptor beta chain was sequenced during a study of T-cell reconstitution after alpha-beta-depleted transplantation in children. The authors prepared the TCRbeta library with unique molecular identifiers. TCRdb independently ran MiXCR on the PCR reads; one entry per CDR3 protein. The sample includes about 640,000 distinct CDR3 sequences, 10% to 15% seen only once; the top ten take about 2%. Study-wide points: When one year had passed after transplant, most T-cell counts and diversity came from newly produced T cells. Some patients' high day-60 TCRbeta diversity was traced to surviving recipient T cells and thymic progenitors.

V shed 7 bases and J shed 8 bases, with 11 bases lying between them. CDR3 size: 10 residues. CDR1 is DFQATT and CDR2 is SNEGSKA in the germline V gene (reference sequence). Note on this clonotype: Its antigen is not identified.

The sequence came from a male patient between 5 and 17 years old who had a stem cell transplant for acute myeloid leukemia, so the T cells may come from the graft donor. The sample consisted of PBMCs, mostly from graft donor cells, taken 360 days after TCRalphabeta/CD19-depleted stem cell transplant. The chain recombines TRBV20-1 with TRBJ1-2; D is unresolved. The CDR3 DNA follows: TGCAGTGTTCCCTTCTTGGGCTACACCTTC. Its protein product is CSVPFLGYTF.